This is a list of T cell receptor beta chains from one sample in a study of circulating and synovial CD4+ cells in juvenile arthritis. Sequencing used immunoSEQ multiplex PCR; TCRdb keeps in-frame clones, though not all of them. The repertoire holds about 33,000 clones, about 96% seen once, with around 0.15% in the top ten. Sequences were obtained from CD4+ T cells from blood. The receptors here all came from a human donor with juvenile idiopathic arthritis. Both conserved end residues are part of each CDR3. The order of the fields is V gene, clone size, D gene, J gene, CDR3 DNA, CDR3 protein. The D gene is left open where the match is weak. Clone size is not always given. Where it is, it says once, few, many or a class for expanded clones.

>TRBV19|-|-|TRBJ2-7
TGTGCCAGCTCTCTCGGGGGTGGCTTCGGCTACGAGCAGTACTTC
CASSLGGGFGYEQYF
>TRBV7-2|-|TRBD1|TRBJ1-2
TGTGCCAGCAGCCCACGACAGGGAGGCAACTATGGCTACACCTTC
CASSPRQGGNYGYTF
>TRBV6-1|-|-|TRBJ1-4
TGTGCCAGCAGTGGCCCAAACGGAAAACTGTTTTTT
CASSGPNGKLFF
>TRBV28|-|TRBD1|TRBJ2-2
TGTGCCAGCAGTTCGACAGGGAAGGGGAACACCGGGGAGCTGTTTTTT
CASSSTGKGNTGELFF
>TRBV4-2|-|TRBD1|TRBJ2-1
TGTGCCAGCAGCCAAGATCATTCCGGGGACAGTGTATACAATGAGCAGTTCTTC
CASSQDHSGDSVYNEQFF
>TRBV19|-|TRBD2|TRBJ2-3
TGTGCCAGTAGTAAAACCGGGACTAGCGGGGGAGGCACAGATACGCAGTATTTT
CASSKTGTSGGGTDTQYF
>TRBV9|-|TRBD2|TRBJ2-3
TGTGCCAGCAGCGGTAGGACTAGCGGCGGAGATACGCAGTATTTT
CASSGRTSGGDTQYF
>TRBV5-5|-|-|TRBJ2-2
TGTGCCAGCAGCTTGGCCCAGGGGATGGACACCGGGGAGCTGTTTTTT
CASSLAQGMDTGELFF
>TRBV18|-|TRBD1|TRBJ1-3
TGTGCCAGCTCACCAATCAGGACAGGGGGCTCTGGAAACACCATATATTTT
CASSPIRTGGSGNTIYF
>TRBV7-2|-|-|TRBJ2-3
TGTGCCAGCAGCCTATCAGGATTTGGGTCAGATACGCAGTATTTT
CASSLSGFGSDTQYF
>TRBV29-1|few|TRBD1|TRBJ1-4
TGCAGCGCCCTGGGGCAGGGGGATGAAAAACTGTTTTTT
CSALGQGDEKLFF
>TRBV9|-|-|TRBJ1-2
TGTGCCAGCAGCGTAGGAAATACAGCTAACTATGGCTACACCTTC
CASSVGNTANYGYTF
>TRBV7-2|-|-|TRBJ2-7
TGTGCCAGCAGCTCCCTAACTAGCCGGGTGTACTTC
CASSSLTSRVYF
>TRBV7-9|-|TRBD1|TRBJ2-5
TGTGCCAGCAGCTTTTGGGACAGGGGGCGGGAGACCCAGTACTTC
CASSFWDRGRETQYF
>TRBV7-2|-|-|TRBJ2-7
TGTGCCAGCAGCTTAGCGGACAACCCAGCCTACGAGCAGTACTTC
CASSLADNPAYEQYF
>TRBV5-4|-|TRBD2|TRBJ2-1
TGTGCCAGCAGAGCAACTAGCGGGAGGGCCGATGAGCAGTTCTTC
CASRATSGRADEQFF
>TRBV18|-|-|TRBJ1-3
TGTGCCAGCTCAACGGGCTCTGGAAACACCATATATTTT
CASSTGSGNTIYF
>TRBV2|once|TRBD1|TRBJ2-7
TGTGCCAGCACCCGGGACAGGGGTTACGAGCAGTACTTC
CASTRDRGYEQYF
>TRBV18|-|-|TRBJ2-5
TGTGCCAGCTCGCTGGGTCTCGGGGAGACCCAGTACTTC
CASSLGLGETQYF
>TRBV6-6|-|TRBD2|TRBJ2-3
TGTGCCAGCAGTTACTTGAGCGGGAACACAGATACGCAGTATTTT
CASSYLSGNTDTQYF
>TRBV11-1|-|-|TRBJ1-4
TGTGCCAGCAGCCGGCGAGGGTACAATGAAAAACTGTTTTTT
CASSRRGYNEKLFF
>TRBV6-6|once|TRBD1|TRBJ1-1
TGTGCCAGCAGTTACCTGGGACAGCCTGAAGCTTTCTTT
CASSYLGQPEAFF
>TRBV5-6|-|-|TRBJ2-3
TGTGCCAGCAGCTTGGACGGATTCAGGGCAGGGGTTAGCACAGATACGCAGTATTTT
CASSLDGFRAGVSTDTQYF
>TRBV7-6|-|TRBD2|TRBJ2-5
TGTGCCAGCAGCCATCTAGCGGGGGGGGTCCAAGAGACCCAGTACTTC
CASSHLAGGVQETQYF
>TRBV18|-|-|TRBJ1-1
TGTGCCAGCTCACGACTAGGCTCCACTGAAGCTTTCTTT
CASSRLGSTEAFF
>TRBV18|-|TRBD1|TRBJ2-1
TGTGCCAGCTCCGACGACAGGGGGGGCTACAATGAGCAGTTCTTC
CASSDDRGGYNEQFF
>TRBV28|once|-|TRBJ1-6
TGTGCCACGGGAGAGCCAAGCTCCTATAATTCCCCCCTCCACTTT
CATGEPSSYNSPLHF
>TRBV6-1|-|-|TRBJ1-1
TGTGCCAGCAGTGTTGAGGCTGAGACTGAAGCTTTCTTT
CASSVEAETEAFF